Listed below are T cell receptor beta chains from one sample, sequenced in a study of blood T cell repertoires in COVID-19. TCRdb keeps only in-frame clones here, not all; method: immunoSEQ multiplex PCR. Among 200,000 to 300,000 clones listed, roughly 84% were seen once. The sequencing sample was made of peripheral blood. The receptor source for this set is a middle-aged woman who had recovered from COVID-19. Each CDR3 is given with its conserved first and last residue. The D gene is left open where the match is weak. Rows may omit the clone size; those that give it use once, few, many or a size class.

CDR3nt: TGTGCCAGCAGCTCCCAGGAGAACACTGAAGCTTTCTTT
CDR3aa: CASSSQENTEAFF
d_gene: -
j_gene: TRBJ1-1
v_gene: TRBV7-2
abundance: -

CDR3nt: TGTGCCAGCAGTTCTCTAGCGGGGGGCTCCTACGAGCAGTACTTC
CDR3aa: CASSSLAGGSYEQYF
d_gene: TRBD2
j_gene: TRBJ2-7
v_gene: TRBV28
abundance: -

CDR3nt: TGTGCCAGCAGTATCATTTTTGGGACTGGGTCTCTCCACGAGCAGTACTTC
CDR3aa: CASSIIFGTGSLHEQYF
d_gene: -
j_gene: TRBJ2-7
v_gene: TRBV28
abundance: -

CDR3nt: TGTGCCACCAGTAAGGACAGGGTCGGCTACACCTTC
CDR3aa: CATSKDRVGYTF
d_gene: TRBD1
j_gene: TRBJ1-2
v_gene: TRBV24-1
abundance: -

CDR3nt: TGTGCCACCAGTGGGCGGAGGGGGCTGGGGCAAGAGACCCAGTACTTC
CDR3aa: CATSGRRGLGQETQYF
d_gene: -
j_gene: TRBJ2-5
v_gene: TRBV24-1
abundance: -

CDR3nt: TGTGCCTGGACTATCCGGGAGGGGGGAGTTAGATACACCTTC
CDR3aa: CAWTIREGGVRYTF
d_gene: -
j_gene: TRBJ1-2
v_gene: TRBV30
abundance: once

CDR3nt: TGTGCCAGCAGCTCAATTGCGGGGGGGTCGAAAGATACGCAGTATTTT
CDR3aa: CASSSIAGGSKDTQYF
d_gene: TRBD2
j_gene: TRBJ2-3
v_gene: TRBV11-3
abundance: -

CDR3nt: TGTGCCAGCTCACCCACCCCCCTCCGGGACACTGAAGCTTTCTTT
CDR3aa: CASSPTPLRDTEAFF
d_gene: -
j_gene: TRBJ1-1
v_gene: TRBV18
abundance: -

CDR3nt: TGTGCCAGCAGCCAAGGACAGGGTACAGAGACCCAGTACTTC
CDR3aa: CASSQGQGTETQYF
d_gene: TRBD1
j_gene: TRBJ2-5
v_gene: TRBV14
abundance: -

CDR3nt: TGTGCCAGCAGTCCGGGGGGGCCAGAGACCCAGTACTTC
CDR3aa: CASSPGGPETQYF
d_gene: TRBD2
j_gene: TRBJ2-5
v_gene: TRBV27
abundance: once

CDR3nt: TGCGCCAGCAGCGCGACGGAGTCGCAGTATTTT
CDR3aa: CASSATESQYF
d_gene: -
j_gene: TRBJ2-3
v_gene: TRBV5-1
abundance: -

CDR3nt: TGTGCCAGCAGTCCCAGGGGCGAGGGTTCACCCCTCCACTTT
CDR3aa: CASSPRGEGSPLHF
d_gene: -
j_gene: TRBJ1-6
v_gene: TRBV6-2/TRBV6-3
abundance: -

CDR3nt: TGTGCCAGCAGAGCAGGGGGCTACAATGAGCAGTTCTTC
CDR3aa: CASRAGGYNEQFF
d_gene: TRBD1
j_gene: TRBJ2-1
v_gene: TRBV28
abundance: few

CDR3nt: TGCGCCAGCAGCTTGGTGGGACAGCCCCACTACGAGCAGTACTTC
CDR3aa: CASSLVGQPHYEQYF
d_gene: TRBD1
j_gene: TRBJ2-7
v_gene: TRBV5-1
abundance: -

CDR3nt: TGTGCCAGCAGCTTGTCTCCTACTAGAGCGGAAGGAACTGAAGCTTTCTTT
CDR3aa: CASSLSPTRAEGTEAFF
d_gene: -
j_gene: TRBJ1-1
v_gene: TRBV5-4
abundance: -

CDR3nt: TGTGCCAGCAGCTTAAGAAGTCGGGACTCGAGCTCTGGAAACACCATATATTTT
CDR3aa: CASSLRSRDSSSGNTIYF
d_gene: -
j_gene: TRBJ1-3
v_gene: TRBV7-2
abundance: -

CDR3nt: TGTGCCAGCAGCCTACGGGGGGGAAGCCCAGATACGCAGTATTTT
CDR3aa: CASSLRGGSPDTQYF
d_gene: TRBD2
j_gene: TRBJ2-3
v_gene: TRBV5-6
abundance: -

CDR3nt: TGTGCCAGCAGCTTGGTCGTTGACATCTACTATGGCTACACCTTC
CDR3aa: CASSLVVDIYYGYTF
d_gene: -
j_gene: TRBJ1-2
v_gene: TRBV5-5
abundance: -

CDR3nt: TGTGCCAGCAGCTTAGGAACGGGAGGGAGCACAGATACGCAGTATTTT
CDR3aa: CASSLGTGGSTDTQYF
d_gene: TRBD2
j_gene: TRBJ2-3
v_gene: TRBV7-9
abundance: once

CDR3nt: TGTGCCAGCAGTCCGGGCCCCGGACTAGCGGGTGATACGCAGTATTTT
CDR3aa: CASSPGPGLAGDTQYF
d_gene: TRBD2
j_gene: TRBJ2-3
v_gene: TRBV27
abundance: -

CDR3nt: TGTGCCAGCAGCTTGGTGGGTCAGGGCTATGGCTACACCTTC
CDR3aa: CASSLVGQGYGYTF
d_gene: -
j_gene: TRBJ1-2
v_gene: TRBV5-4
abundance: -

CDR3nt: TGTGCCAGCAGCGTAGACAGGGCCAACGTCCTGACTTTC
CDR3aa: CASSVDRANVLTF
d_gene: -
j_gene: TRBJ2-6
v_gene: TRBV9
abundance: -

CDR3nt: TGTGCCAGCTTGGGACAGAGGGGAGACTATGGCTACACCTTC
CDR3aa: CASLGQRGDYGYTF
d_gene: TRBD1
j_gene: TRBJ1-2
v_gene: TRBV6-5
abundance: -

CDR3nt: TGCGCCAGCAGCCAATCCGGGGAGGACAGGGTTAGGGAAAAACTGTTTTTT
CDR3aa: CASSQSGEDRVREKLFF
d_gene: TRBD1
j_gene: TRBJ1-4
v_gene: TRBV4-1
abundance: -

CDR3nt: TGTGCCAGCAGTGACACCAGCGGATCTAATTCACCCCTCCACTTT
CDR3aa: CASSDTSGSNSPLHF
d_gene: -
j_gene: TRBJ1-6
v_gene: TRBV2
abundance: many

CDR3nt: TGTGCCAGCAGCTCAAGATGGACAGTTTATGAGCAGTTCTTC
CDR3aa: CASSSRWTVYEQFF
d_gene: -
j_gene: TRBJ2-1
v_gene: TRBV5-6
abundance: -

CDR3nt: TGTGCCAGCAGTTACTCCGGACAGACAGATACGCAGTATTTT
CDR3aa: CASSYSGQTDTQYF
d_gene: -
j_gene: TRBJ2-3
v_gene: TRBV6-5
abundance: -

CDR3nt: TGTGCCAGCTCACCGGAGGGAGAGATGGGATACTTC
CDR3aa: CASSPEGEMGYF
d_gene: -
j_gene: TRBJ2-7
v_gene: TRBV18
abundance: once

CDR3nt: TGCGCCAGCAGCAGACCAGGGGGCATGGATGAAAAACTGTTTTTT
CDR3aa: CASSRPGGMDEKLFF
d_gene: TRBD1
j_gene: TRBJ1-4
v_gene: TRBV5-1
abundance: -

CDR3nt: TGTGCCAGCAGTGTCGGGCAGGGGAATGAAAAACTGTTTTTT
CDR3aa: CASSVGQGNEKLFF
d_gene: -
j_gene: TRBJ1-4
v_gene: TRBV2
abundance: -

CDR3nt: TGTGCCAGCAGCGTAGGGGAACTAGCGGGGGGCGGCTCCTACAATGAGCAGTTCTTC
CDR3aa: CASSVGELAGGGSYNEQFF
d_gene: TRBD2
j_gene: TRBJ2-1
v_gene: TRBV9
abundance: -

CDR3nt: TGTGCCAGCAGCCACCCTGTGCGAGATAGTGCTGGCTACACCTTC
CDR3aa: CASSHPVRDSAGYTF
d_gene: -
j_gene: TRBJ1-2
v_gene: TRBV4-2
abundance: -

CDR3nt: TGTGCCATCAGTGAGCAACGAGGCAGCTTTAACCAAGAGACCCAGTACTTC
CDR3aa: CAISEQRGSFNQETQYF
d_gene: -
j_gene: TRBJ2-5
v_gene: TRBV10-3
abundance: -

CDR3nt: TGTGCCAGCAGCACCCCTGACACTTTCTTT
CDR3aa: CASSTPDTFF
d_gene: -
j_gene: TRBJ1-1
v_gene: TRBV2
abundance: -

CDR3nt: TGCGCCAGCAGCTTCCGACAGGGTACGGGGGAGACCCAGTACTTC
CDR3aa: CASSFRQGTGETQYF
d_gene: TRBD1
j_gene: TRBJ2-5
v_gene: TRBV5-1
abundance: -

CDR3nt: TGTGCCAGCAGTGAGATCTCACAGGGGTATTATGAGCAGTTCTTC
CDR3aa: CASSEISQGYYEQFF
d_gene: TRBD1
j_gene: TRBJ2-1
v_gene: TRBV2
abundance: -

CDR3nt: TGTGCCAGCAGCCAGCAGGGGAAAAGGTACTTC
CDR3aa: CASSQQGKRYF
d_gene: -
j_gene: TRBJ2-7
v_gene: TRBV12-3/TRBV12-4
abundance: once

CDR3nt: TGTGCCAGCAGCGCACTGATCACTGAAGCTTTCTTT
CDR3aa: CASSALITEAFF
d_gene: -
j_gene: TRBJ1-1
v_gene: TRBV14
abundance: -

CDR3nt: TGTGCCAGCAGGACAGGGGCTGACGAACCTGAAGCTTTCTTT
CDR3aa: CASRTGADEPEAFF
d_gene: TRBD1
j_gene: TRBJ1-1
v_gene: TRBV2
abundance: -

CDR3nt: TGTGCCAGCAGCGTAGGACAGGGATCGTACACCGGGGAGCTGTTTTTT
CDR3aa: CASSVGQGSYTGELFF
d_gene: TRBD1
j_gene: TRBJ2-2
v_gene: TRBV9
abundance: -

CDR3nt: TGCGCCAGCAGCTTAGCCTTGGAGACCCAGTACTTC
CDR3aa: CASSLALETQYF
d_gene: -
j_gene: TRBJ2-5
v_gene: TRBV5-1
abundance: -

CDR3nt: TGTGCCAGCAGCCAGCGGCAGACCCAGGGGACGCAGTATTTT
CDR3aa: CASSQRQTQGTQYF
d_gene: -
j_gene: TRBJ2-3
v_gene: TRBV4-2
abundance: -

CDR3nt: TGTGCCAGCAGCCTCCGGGGGGCGGAGGAGACCCAGTACTTC
CDR3aa: CASSLRGAEETQYF
d_gene: -
j_gene: TRBJ2-5
v_gene: TRBV7-2
abundance: -

CDR3nt: TGTGCCAGCGGGCGAGGACAGGGAGGTTCACCCCTCCACTTT
CDR3aa: CASGRGQGGSPLHF
d_gene: TRBD1
j_gene: TRBJ1-6
v_gene: TRBV27
abundance: few

CDR3nt: TGTGCCAGCAGTTCCCGCTCCGGGACAGTCGGCTACGAGCAGTACTTC
CDR3aa: CASSSRSGTVGYEQYF
d_gene: TRBD1
j_gene: TRBJ2-7
v_gene: TRBV7-6
abundance: once

CDR3nt: TGTGCCAGCAGACACGGGACAGGAATGGTAGAGACCCAGTACTTC
CDR3aa: CASRHGTGMVETQYF
d_gene: TRBD1
j_gene: TRBJ2-5
v_gene: TRBV28
abundance: -

CDR3nt: TGTGCCAGCTCACCATCGTCGCCAGGGACAGATACGCAGTATTTT
CDR3aa: CASSPSSPGTDTQYF
d_gene: -
j_gene: TRBJ2-3
v_gene: TRBV18
abundance: -

CDR3nt: TGCGCCAGCAGCGGACAGGGGGCGGACACCGGGGAGCTGTTTTTT
CDR3aa: CASSGQGADTGELFF
d_gene: TRBD1
j_gene: TRBJ2-2
v_gene: TRBV5-1
abundance: few

CDR3nt: TGCGCCAGCAGCCCGATGAGGGGGTCGGTCTCTGGGGCCAACGTCCTGACTTTC
CDR3aa: CASSPMRGSVSGANVLTF
d_gene: -
j_gene: TRBJ2-6
v_gene: TRBV4-1
abundance: -

CDR3nt: TGTGCCAGCAGTTCGGACAGATCATATCAGCCCCAGCATTTT
CDR3aa: CASSSDRSYQPQHF
d_gene: -
j_gene: TRBJ1-5
v_gene: TRBV6-6
abundance: -

CDR3nt: TGTGCCAGCAGCGCGAGGACAGACTTCACCGGGGAGCTGTTTTTT
CDR3aa: CASSARTDFTGELFF
d_gene: -
j_gene: TRBJ2-2
v_gene: TRBV2
abundance: -

CDR3nt: TGTGCCTGGGGGCTGGCAGGGAATTCACCCCTCCACTTT
CDR3aa: CAWGLAGNSPLHF
d_gene: -
j_gene: TRBJ1-6
v_gene: TRBV30
abundance: -

CDR3nt: TGTGCCAGCACCCGCGGACTGGGCTATGGCTACACCTTC
CDR3aa: CASTRGLGYGYTF
d_gene: -
j_gene: TRBJ1-2
v_gene: TRBV28
abundance: -

CDR3nt: TGTGCCACCAGTCCTGAGGGCCTTAACTATGGCTACACCTTC
CDR3aa: CATSPEGLNYGYTF
d_gene: -
j_gene: TRBJ1-2
v_gene: TRBV24-1
abundance: -

CDR3nt: TGCAGCGCCGCGACAGGGGGCGCGGGCATTCAGTACTTC
CDR3aa: CSAATGGAGIQYF
d_gene: TRBD1
j_gene: TRBJ2-4
v_gene: TRBV29-1
abundance: once